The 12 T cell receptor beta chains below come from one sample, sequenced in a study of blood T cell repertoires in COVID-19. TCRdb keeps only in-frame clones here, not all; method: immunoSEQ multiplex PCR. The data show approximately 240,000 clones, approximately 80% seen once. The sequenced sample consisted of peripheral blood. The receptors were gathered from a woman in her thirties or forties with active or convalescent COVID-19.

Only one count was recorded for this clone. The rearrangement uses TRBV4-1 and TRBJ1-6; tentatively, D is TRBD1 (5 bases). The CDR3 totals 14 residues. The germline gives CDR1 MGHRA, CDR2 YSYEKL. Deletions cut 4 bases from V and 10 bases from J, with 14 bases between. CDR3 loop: CASSRLGERSPLHF. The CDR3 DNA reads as TGCGCCAGCAGCCGACTAGGGGAAAGATCACCCCTCCACTTT.

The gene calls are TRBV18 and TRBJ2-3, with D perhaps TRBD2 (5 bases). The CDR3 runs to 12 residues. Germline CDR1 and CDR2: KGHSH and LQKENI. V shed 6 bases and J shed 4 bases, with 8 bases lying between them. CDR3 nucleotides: TGTGCCAGCTCGTCGGAGGCAGATACGCAGTATTTT. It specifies CASSSEADTQYF.

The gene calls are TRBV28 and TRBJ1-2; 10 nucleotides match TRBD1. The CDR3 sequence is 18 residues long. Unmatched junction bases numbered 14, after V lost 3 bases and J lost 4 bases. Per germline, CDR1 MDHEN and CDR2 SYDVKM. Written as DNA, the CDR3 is TGTGCCAGCAGTTTCGGGACAGGGGTTCCCCTTGGCGCCTATGGCTACACCTTC. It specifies CASSFGTGVPLGAYGYTF.

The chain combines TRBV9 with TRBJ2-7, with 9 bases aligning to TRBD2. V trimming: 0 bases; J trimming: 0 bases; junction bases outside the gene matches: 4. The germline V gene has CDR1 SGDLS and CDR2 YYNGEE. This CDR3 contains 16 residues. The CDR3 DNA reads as TGTGCCAGCAGCGTAGGATCTAGCGGGGACTCCTACGAGCAGTACTTC. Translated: CASSVGSSGDSYEQYF.

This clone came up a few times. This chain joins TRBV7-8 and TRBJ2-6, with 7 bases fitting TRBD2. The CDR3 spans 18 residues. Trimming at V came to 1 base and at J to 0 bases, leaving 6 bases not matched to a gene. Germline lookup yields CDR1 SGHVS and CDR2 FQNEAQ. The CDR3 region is CASSLVGLDFSGANVLTF. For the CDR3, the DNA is TGTGCCAGCAGCTTAGTCGGACTAGATTTCTCTGGGGCCAACGTCCTGACTTTC.

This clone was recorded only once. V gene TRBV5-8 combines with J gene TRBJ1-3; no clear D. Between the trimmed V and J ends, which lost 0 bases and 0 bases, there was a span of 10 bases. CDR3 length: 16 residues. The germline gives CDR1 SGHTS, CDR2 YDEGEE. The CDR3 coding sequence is TGTGCCAGCAGCTTGGCTCGACACTTCTCTGGAAACACCATATATTTT. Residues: CASSLARHFSGNTIYF.

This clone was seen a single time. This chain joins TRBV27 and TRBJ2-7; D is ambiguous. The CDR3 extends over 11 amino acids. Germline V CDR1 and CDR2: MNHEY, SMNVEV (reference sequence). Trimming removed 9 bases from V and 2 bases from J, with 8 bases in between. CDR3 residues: CASRSAYEQYF. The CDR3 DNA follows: TGTGCCAGTCGGTCCGCCTACGAGCAGTACTTC.

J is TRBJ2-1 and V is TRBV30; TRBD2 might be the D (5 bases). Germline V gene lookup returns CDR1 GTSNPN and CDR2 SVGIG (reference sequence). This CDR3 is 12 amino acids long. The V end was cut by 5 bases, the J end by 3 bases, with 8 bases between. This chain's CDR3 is CAWVGSYNEQFF. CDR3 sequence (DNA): TGTGCCTGGGTTGGGAGCTACAATGAGCAGTTCTTC.

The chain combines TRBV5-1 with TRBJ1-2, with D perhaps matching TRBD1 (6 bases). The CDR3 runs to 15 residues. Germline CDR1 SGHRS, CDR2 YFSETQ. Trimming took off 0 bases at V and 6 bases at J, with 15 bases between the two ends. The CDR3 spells CASSLGQVQINGYTF. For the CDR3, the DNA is TGCGCCAGCAGCTTGGGACAGGTCCAGATAAATGGCTACACCTTC.

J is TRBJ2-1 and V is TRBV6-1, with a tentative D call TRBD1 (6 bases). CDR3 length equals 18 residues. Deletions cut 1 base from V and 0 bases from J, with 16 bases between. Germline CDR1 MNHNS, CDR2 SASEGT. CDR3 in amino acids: CASSEVKGVRSSYNEQFF. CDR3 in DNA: TGTGCCAGCAGTGAAGTTAAGGGGGTTAGGAGCTCCTACAATGAGCAGTTCTTC.

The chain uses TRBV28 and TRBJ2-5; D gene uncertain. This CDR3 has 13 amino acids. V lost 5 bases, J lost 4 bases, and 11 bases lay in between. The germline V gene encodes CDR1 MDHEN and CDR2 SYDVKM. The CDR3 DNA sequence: TGTGCCAGCAGTACAGACCTTAGAGAGACCCAGTACTTC. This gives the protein CASSTDLRETQYF.

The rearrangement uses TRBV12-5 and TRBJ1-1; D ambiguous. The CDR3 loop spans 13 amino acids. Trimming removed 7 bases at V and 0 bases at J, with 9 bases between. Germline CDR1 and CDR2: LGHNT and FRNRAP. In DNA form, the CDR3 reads TGTGCTAGTGCTCAACACCTGAACACTGAAGCTTTCTTT. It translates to CASAQHLNTEAFF. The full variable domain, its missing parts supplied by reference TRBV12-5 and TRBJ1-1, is DARVTQTPRHKVTEMGQEVTMRCQPILGHNTVFWYRQTMMQGLELLAYFRNRAPLDDSGMPKDRFSAEMPDATLATLKIQPSEPRDSAVYFCASAQHLNTEAFFGQGTRLTVV.